The 29 T cell receptor beta chains reported below all come from one sample, sequenced in a study of PD-1 blockade in classical Hodgkin lymphoma. Each and every patient relapsed after autologous stem cell transplantation, and patients got differing brentuximab vedotin exposure. Profiling relied on immunoSEQ multiplex PCR, and the TCRdb table lists in-frame clones only, not all of them. Of 43,000 or so clones listed, about nine tenths are singletons. Sequencing was performed on peripheral blood mononuclear cells (PBMCs), taken at baseline. All receptors come from a human donor with classical Hodgkin lymphoma.

J is TRBJ2-7 and V is TRBV4-1, with D maybe TRBD1 (5 bases). This CDR3 has 14 residues. V lost 1 base and J lost 3, with 10 bases in between. The germline gives CDR1 MGHRA, CDR2 YSYEKL. The CDR3 region is CASSQVGRDYEQYF. The CDR3, as DNA: TGCGCCAGCAGCCAAGTAGGCAGGGACTACGAGCAGTACTTC.

Here the CDR3 DNA reads TGTGCCAGTAGTATGGTAGGACTGACAGGCGAGCAGTACTTC. This encodes CASSMVGLTGEQYF. The chain couples TRBV19 to TRBJ2-7, with D perhaps matching TRBD1 (6 bases). The CDR3 contains 14 residues. Deletions cut 3 bases from V and 6 bases from J, with 15 bases between. Germline CDR1 is LNHDA and CDR2 is SQIVND (reference sequence). The whole variable domain, remainder taken from reference TRBV19 and TRBJ2-7, is DGGITQSPKYLFRKEGQNVTLSCEQNLNHDAMYWYRQDPGQGLRLIYYSQIVNDFQKGDIAEGYSVSREKKESFPLTVTSAQKNPTAFYLCASSMVGLTGEQYFGPGTRLTVT.

The rearrangement uses TRBV29-1 and TRBJ2-1, with D perhaps matching TRBD2 (6 bases). With 6 bases removed from V and 0 bases from J, the gap between germline ends came to 12 bases. The CDR3 spans 14 residues. CDR1 is SQVTM and CDR2 is ANQGSEA in the germline V gene. CDR3 in amino acids: CSVGGASSYNEQFF. CDR3 sequence (DNA): TGCAGCGTAGGCGGGGCGAGCTCCTACAATGAGCAGTTCTTC.

This chain links TRBV25-1 with TRBJ2-5; tentatively, D is TRBD2 (6 bases). V lost 7 bases and J 3 bases, leaving 18 bases between the germline ends. Germline CDR1 is MGHDK and CDR2 is SYGVNS. This CDR3 region has 15 residues. CDR3 sequence reads: CASNEWEAGEETQYF. The CDR3 nucleotides read TGTGCCAGCAACGAATGGGAGGCTGGGGAAGAGACCCAGTACTTC.

The rearrangement joins TRBV11-2 to TRBJ2-7, with D possibly TRBD2 on 6 matching bases. Trimming removed 6 bases from V and 1 base from J, with 10 bases in between. CDR1 SGHAT and CDR2 FQNNGV come from the germline V gene. This CDR3 region has 13 residues. CDR3 protein: CASSNGRSYEQYF. The CDR3 bases are TGTGCCAGCAGTAACGGGAGATCCTACGAGCAGTACTTC. The whole variable domain, filled in from reference TRBV11-2 and TRBJ2-7, reads EAGVAQSPRYKIIEKRQSVAFWCNPISGHATLYWYQQILGQGPKLLIQFQNNGVVDDSQLPKDRFSAERLKGVDSTLKIQPAKLEDSAVYLCASSNGRSYEQYFGPGTRLTVT.

The chain carries TRBV5-1 and TRBJ2-2; the match to TRBD2 covers 11 bases. The CDR3 has 18 amino acids. Trimming took 5 bases from V and 0 from J; bases not matched to a gene: 9. Per germline, CDR1 SGHRS and CDR2 YFSETQ. The CDR3 nucleotides read TGCGCCAGCAGACTGGGATTAGCGGGAGGGGCGAACACCGGGGAGCTGTTTTTT. Translated: CASRLGLAGGANTGELFF.

V and J are TRBV29-1 and TRBJ2-5, with D perhaps matching TRBD1 or TRBD2 (6 bases each). Between the trimmed V and J ends, which lost 4 bases and 1 base, there was a span of 10 bases. This CDR3 is built from 13 residues. The V gene's germline CDR1 is SQVTM and CDR2 ANQGSEA. The CDR3 here is CSVAGARQETQYF. DNA for the CDR3: TGCAGCGTTGCGGGGGCGCGCCAAGAGACCCAGTACTTC.

V usage is TRBV28 and J usage is TRBJ2-7; D may be TRBD2 (5 bases). The germline CDR1 and CDR2 sequences are MDHEN and SYDVKM. The CDR3 has 11 amino acids. V was clipped by 3 bases and J by 6 bases, with 6 bases between them. The CDR3 DNA is TGTGCCAGCAGTTTGCGGGCCGAGCAGTACTTC. Translating gives CASSLRAEQYF. Full variable domain (outside the CDR3, taken from reference TRBV28 and TRBJ2-7): DVKVTQSSRYLVKRTGEKVFLECVQDMDHENMFWYRQDPGLGLRLIYFSYDVKMKEKGDIPEGYSVSREKKERFSLILESASTNQTSMYLCASSLRAEQYFGPGTRLTVT.

V is TRBV5-1 and J is TRBJ2-3, with TRBD2 matching over 11 bases. This CDR3 comprises 16 residues. J was trimmed by 3 bases and V by 4 bases; bases with no gene match: 7. Germline-derived CDR1 and CDR2 are SGHRS and YFSETQ. The CDR3 DNA reads TGCGCCAGCAGCCAAATAGCGGGAGGGGAGACAGATACGCAGTATTTT. This gives the protein CASSQIAGGETDTQYF.

J is TRBJ2-5 and V is TRBV10-3, with no clear D. There are 11 residues in the CDR3. With 2 bases removed from V and 4 bases from J, the gap between germline ends came to 2 bases. CDR1 and CDR2 (germline): ENHRY, SYGVKD. In DNA, the CDR3 is TGTGCCATCAGTGAGAGAGAGACCCAGTACTTC. Its protein product is CAISERETQYF.

This clone has more than one count but fewer than ten. This CDR3 is CASSIFASGPQHF. CDR3 nucleotide sequence: TGTGCCAGTAGTATATTCGCAAGTGGGCCCCAGCATTTT. This chain links TRBV19 with TRBJ1-5, with D unresolved. Trimming cost V 2 bases and J 9 bases, with 11 bases left between them. Germline CDR1 reads LNHDA; CDR2 reads SQIVND (reference sequence). The CDR3 sequence is 13 residues long.

The V gene is TRBV5-1, the J gene TRBJ2-1; D gene unclear. Trimming took 1 base from V and 4 from J, leaving 3 bases between them. CDR3 length: 12 residues. Looked up from germline, CDR1 is SGHRS and CDR2 is YFSETQ. The CDR3 DNA is TGCGCCAGCAGCTTGAGATACAATGAGCAGTTCTTC. Its protein product is CASSLRYNEQFF. Full variable domain (outside the CDR3, taken from reference TRBV5-1 and TRBJ2-1): KAGVTQTPRYLIKTRGQQVTLSCSPISGHRSVSWYQQTPGQGLQFLFEYFSETQRNKGNFPGRFSGRQFSNSRSEMNVSTLELGDSALYLCASSLRYNEQFFGPGTRLTVL.

This chain connects TRBV19 to TRBJ2-7, with D perhaps TRBD1 (5 bases). V lost 3 bases to trimming and J lost 7 bases, with 16 bases between them. Germline values: CDR1 LNHDA, CDR2 SQIVND (reference sequence). This CDR3 region has 14 residues. The CDR3 protein is CASSIGQGLGEQYF. The CDR3 region has the DNA TGTGCCAGTAGTATCGGGCAGGGCCTAGGGGAGCAGTACTTC. Together with reference TRBV19 and TRBJ2-7, the CDR3 gives the full variable domain: DGGITQSPKYLFRKEGQNVTLSCEQNLNHDAMYWYRQDPGQGLRLIYYSQIVNDFQKGDIAEGYSVSREKKESFPLTVTSAQKNPTAFYLCASSIGQGLGEQYFGPGTRLTVT.

The chain joins TRBV10-3 to TRBJ2-3, with 9 bases that match TRBD1. Germline CDR1 ENHRY, CDR2 SYGVKD. There are 14 residues in the CDR3. Unmatched junction bases numbered 4, after V lost 6 bases and J lost 3 bases. As DNA, the CDR3 is TGTGCCATCAGACCGGGACAGGGTACAGATACGCAGTATTTT. Its translation is CAIRPGQGTDTQYF.

The V and J genes are TRBV6-5 and TRBJ2-1; the match to TRBD2 covers 11 bases. Germline CDR1 and CDR2: MNHEY and SVGAGI. The CDR3 extends over 15 amino acids. The ends lost 5 bases at V and 7 bases at J; junction bases unmatched: 7. CDR3 in DNA: TGTGCCAGCAGTCTAATAGCGGGGGGGCAGAATGAGCAGTTCTTC. It translates to CASSLIAGGQNEQFF.

This chain joins TRBV5-4 and TRBJ2-5; TRBD2 might be the D (6 bases). Trimming stripped 4 bases from V and 1 base from J, with 14 bases between. CDR3 length equals 15 residues. Germline V lookup: CDR1 SGHNT, CDR2 YYREEE (reference sequence). CDR3 nucleotides: TGTGCCAGCAGCGCTACGGGACTTCTCCAAGAGACCCAGTACTTC. Translating it yields CASSATGLLQETQYF.

In this sample, this clone turned up a few times. V and J are TRBV4-1 and TRBJ1-4; unclear D gene. Trimming pared 0 bases from V and 2 bases from J, leaving 13 bases between. The CDR3 sequence is 17 residues long. From germline, CDR1 is MGHRA and CDR2 YSYEKL. The CDR3 DNA sequence: TGCGCCAGCAGCCAAGATTACCAGGAGGCCACTAATGAAAAACTGTTTTTT. Amino acids: CASSQDYQEATNEKLFF.

The chain combines TRBV5-4 with TRBJ2-7; 12 bases are shared with TRBD1. CDR3 length: 16 amino acids. With 4 bases clipped from V and 3 bases from J, the junction kept 8 bases outside the gene matches. Germline assignment: CDR1 SGHNT and CDR2 YYREEE (reference sequence). Here the CDR3 DNA reads TGTGCCAGCAGCCCACCCGGGACAGGGGGCGTCTACGAGCAGTACTTC. Its protein product is CASSPPGTGGVYEQYF.

The rearrangement joins TRBV7-2 to TRBJ1-3; D not resolved. CDR3 size: 15 residues. Germline V CDR1 and CDR2: SGHTA, FQGNSA. The germline V and J ends were trimmed by 5 bases and 2 bases, with 13 bases remaining between them. Written as DNA, the CDR3 is TGTGCCAGCAGCCCCTCTCGGGCGGCTGGAAACACCATATATTTT. This sequence encodes CASSPSRAAGNTIYF.

The chain links TRBV11-2 to TRBJ2-5, with D tentatively TRBD2 (6 bases). Trimming took 3 bases from V and 2 from J, leaving 13 bases between them. Germline V gene lookup returns CDR1 SGHAT and CDR2 FQNNGV. The CDR3 has 15 residues. CDR3 sequence: CASSFTLAWQETQYF. The CDR3 DNA follows: TGTGCCAGCAGCTTCACACTAGCATGGCAAGAGACCCAGTACTTC.

The chain links TRBV5-1 to TRBJ2-7, with 13 positions matching TRBD2. The V gene's germline CDR1 is SGHRS and CDR2 YFSETQ. CDR3 length: 16 amino acids. V lost 3 bases and J lost 9; bases outside the gene matches: 12. The CDR3: CASSSGTSGVGSVQYF. The DNA of the CDR3 is TGCGCCAGCAGCTCAGGGACTAGCGGGGTGGGAAGTGTGCAGTACTTC.

The rearrangement uses TRBV28 and TRBJ2-7; D not certain. The CDR3 covers 12 residues. V gave up 5 bases and J gave up 6 bases, with 11 bases separating them. Germline loops: CDR1 MDHEN, CDR2 SYDVKM. This chain's CDR3 is CASSSPPGEQYF. Written as DNA, the CDR3 is TGTGCCAGCAGTAGCCCCCCCGGCGAGCAGTACTTC.

This CDR3 is CATMGYNEQFF. The CDR3 region has the DNA TGTGCCACCATGGGCTACAATGAGCAGTTCTTC. The chain couples TRBV6-5 to TRBJ2-1, with no clear D. Per the germline V gene, CDR1 is MNHEY and CDR2 is SVGAGI. V was trimmed by 10 bases and J by 3 bases, leaving 7 bases between them. This CDR3 has 11 amino acids.

This chain uses TRBV27 with TRBJ2-2; TRBD2 aligns across 7 bases. J gave up 5 bases and V 5 bases, and 5 bases lay outside the gene matches. Germline V gene lookup returns CDR1 MNHEY and CDR2 SMNVEV (reference sequence). This CDR3 has 14 residues. Here the CDR3 DNA reads TGTGCCAGCAGTCGACTAGCAGGGACCGGGGAGCTGTTTTTT. Amino acid sequence: CASSRLAGTGELFF.

The chain couples TRBV27 to TRBJ2-5; 10 bases agree with TRBD2. The trim removed 6 bases at V and 3 bases at J, leaving 7 bases unmatched. The germline V gene encodes CDR1 MNHEY and CDR2 SMNVEV (reference sequence). This CDR3 has 15 amino acids. The CDR3 sequence: CASSTGTSVKETQYF. The CDR3 DNA reads as TGTGCCAGCAGCACCGGGACTAGCGTTAAAGAGACCCAGTACTTC.

The chain couples TRBV7-2 to TRBJ2-7, with D possibly being TRBD2 (5 bases). CDR1 is SGHTA, CDR2 FQGNSA, per germline. V was pared by 1 base and J by 1 base, with 8 bases between. The CDR3 loop spans 14 amino acids. For the CDR3, the DNA is TGTGCCAGCAGCTTAGGCCGGGGTTCCTACGAGCAGTACTTC. Its translation: CASSLGRGSYEQYF.

This clone appeared once. The chain recombines TRBV19 with TRBJ2-7; D is perhaps TRBD1 or TRBD2 (5 bases each). V lost 3 bases to trimming and J lost 4 bases, with 13 bases between them. CDR3 length: 14 residues. Germline V lookup: CDR1 LNHDA, CDR2 SQIVND (reference sequence). The CDR3 reads CASSMGTGKYEQYF. The CDR3, as DNA: TGTGCCAGTAGTATGGGGACGGGAAAGTACGAGCAGTACTTC.

CDR3 sequence reads: CASSIPGAISSPLHF. In DNA, the CDR3 is TGTGCCAGCAGCATTCCGGGAGCAATAAGTTCACCCCTCCACTTT. V gene TRBV21-1 combines with J gene TRBJ1-6. TRBV21-1 is a listed pseudogene. The CDR3 sequence is 15 residues long.

The genes are TRBV28 and TRBJ1-3, with TRBD1 as a possible D gene (5 bases). Germline V lookup: CDR1 MDHEN, CDR2 SYDVKM. CDR3 length: 14 residues. V was clipped by 4 bases and J by 4 bases, with 11 bases between them. The CDR3 is CASSSGGWGNTIYF. The CDR3, as DNA: TGTGCCAGCAGTTCCGGGGGTTGGGGAAACACCATATATTTT.